This passage covers 25 T cell receptor beta chains from one sample sequenced in a study of control samples from healthy donors and cancer patients. Method: immunoSEQ multiplex PCR; TCRdb's copy keeps in-frame clones and lacks some. Of about 92,000 clones in the sample, approximately 82% were seen once. Sequencing was carried out using blood. The receptors shown here come from a woman aged 60-70 years in good health.

This clone occurred once. The CDR3 DNA is TGTGCCACCTACGGGGGGGCCGGGGAGACCCAGTACTTC. Its translation: CATYGGAGETQYF. The rearrangement links TRBV10-3 to TRBJ2-5; 8 nucleotides agree with TRBD2. This CDR3 is built from 13 residues. The germline V gene encodes CDR1 ENHRY and CDR2 SYGVKD. Unmatched junction bases numbered 9, after V lost 10 bases and J lost 5 bases.

This clone was detected a few times. The chain combines TRBV21-1 with TRBJ1-5; the DNA was not used to check the table's D call, TRBD1. TRBV21-1 is tagged as a pseudogene. The length of the CDR3 is 14 residues. Here the CDR3 reads CASRPNSINQPQHF. CDR3 DNA: TGTGCCAGCAGGCCGAACAGTATCAATCAGCCCCAGCATTTT.

This clone was observed once. This chain links TRBV27 with TRBJ1-4; D is possibly TRBD1 (6 bases). This CDR3 is 13 amino acids long. V was pared by 4 bases and J by 8 bases, with 11 bases between. Germline CDR1 is MNHEY and CDR2 is SMNVEV (reference sequence). The CDR3 DNA reads as TGTGCCAGCAGTTGGGGGGCGGGGGAAAAACTGTTTTTT. As protein: CASSWGAGEKLFF.

This chain joins TRBV11-3 and TRBJ2-2, with D possibly matching TRBD1 (5 bases). Germline values: CDR1 SGHNT, CDR2 YENEEA. The germline V and J ends were trimmed by 3 bases and 2 bases, with 7 bases remaining between them. This CDR3 is 14 amino acids long. CDR3 in amino acids: CASSLTANTGELFF. The CDR3 region has the DNA TGTGCCAGCAGCTTGACAGCCAACACCGGGGAGCTGTTTTTT.

The J gene is TRBJ2-5, the V gene TRBV6-6; TRBD1 agrees at 8 bases. The germline V gene encodes CDR1 MNHNY and CDR2 SVGAGI (reference sequence). The CDR3 loop spans 14 amino acids. The V segment lost 6 bases and the J segment 2 bases; nucleotides outside the gene matches: 5. CDR3: CASSPGQVQETQYF. CDR3 in DNA: TGTGCCAGCAGCCCGGGACAGGTTCAAGAGACCCAGTACTTC.

In its sample, this clone was seen a few times. This chain joins TRBV24-1 and TRBJ2-1; no clear D gene. The CDR3 covers 16 residues. V was pared by 3 bases and J by 5 bases, with 16 bases between. The germline gives CDR1 KGHDR, CDR2 SFDVKD. The CDR3 reads CATSDPIGPGNNEQFF. The DNA for the CDR3 is TGTGCCACCAGTGATCCAATTGGTCCAGGAAACAATGAGCAGTTCTTC.

V is TRBV6-6 and J is TRBJ2-2; 10 positions agree with TRBD2. From germline, CDR1 is MNHNY and CDR2 SVGAGI (reference sequence). V trimming: 5 bases; J trimming: 5 bases; junction bases outside the gene matches: 11. This CDR3 contains 17 residues. CDR3 DNA: TGTGCCAGCAGTCTTCGAGTCGGGACTAGCGTAACCGGGGAGCTGTTTTTT. Its translation is CASSLRVGTSVTGELFF.

The chain links TRBV9 to TRBJ2-5; 7 bases map to TRBD2. CDR3 length: 16 residues. CDR1 and CDR2 (germline): SGDLS, YYNGEE. J lost 1 base, V lost 2 bases, and 8 bases had no gene match. The CDR3: CASSVSGEGRQETQYF. CDR3 DNA sequence: TGTGCCAGCAGCGTGTCTGGGGAGGGGCGCCAAGAGACCCAGTACTTC.

V and J are TRBV19 and TRBJ1-2; TRBD1 matches at 10 bases. Germline CDR1 is LNHDA and CDR2 is SQIVND (reference sequence). The CDR3 extends over 16 amino acids. V shed 4 bases, J shed 3 bases, and the junction held 8 bases outside the gene matches. CDR3 nucleotide sequence: TGTGCCAGTAGTACCACCGGGACAGGGGCGGACTATGGCTACACCTTC. Translated, it gives CASSTTGTGADYGYTF.

The chain joins TRBV10-3 to TRBJ2-4, with 8 bases fitting TRBD1. J lost 8 bases, V lost 1 base, and 10 bases had no gene match. Germline-derived CDR1 and CDR2 are ENHRY and SYGVKD. The CDR3 is made up of 16 amino acids. In DNA form, the CDR3 reads TGTGCCATCAGTGAGTTAGGGAGGACAGGGAACGACATTCAGTACTTC. It specifies CAISELGRTGNDIQYF.

The V and J genes are TRBV7-9 and TRBJ2-7; possibly TRBD1 for D (5 bases). The CDR3 covers 15 residues. Per germline, CDR1 SEHNR and CDR2 FQNEAQ (reference sequence). Trimming stripped 1 base from V and 2 bases from J, with 12 bases between. The CDR3 DNA reads TGTGCCAGCAGCTTAGTCGTAGGGGCGACCTACGAGCAGTACTTC. It specifies CASSLVVGATYEQYF. The full variable domain, rest sourced from reference TRBV7-9 and TRBJ2-7, is DTGVSQNPRHKITKRGQNVTFRCDPISEHNRLYWYRQTLGQGPEFLTYFQNEAQLEKSRLLSDRFSAERPKGSFSTLEIQRTEQGDSAMYLCASSLVVGATYEQYFGPGTRLTVT.

The chain recombines TRBV28 with TRBJ1-4, with D possibly matching TRBD1 (6 bases). Germline lookup yields CDR1 MDHEN and CDR2 SYDVKM. CDR3 length: 12 residues. V dropped 8 bases and J dropped 4 bases, with 8 bases sitting between them. CDR3 sequence: CASGQINEKLFF. The CDR3 bases are TGTGCCAGCGGACAGATTAATGAAAAACTGTTTTTT.

This clone was counted only a few times. The chain joins TRBV5-6 to TRBJ2-1; TRBD2 is a possible D gene (5 bases). CDR1 is SGHDT, CDR2 YYEEEE, per germline. This CDR3 spans 16 amino acids. V lost 0 bases to trimming and J lost 4 bases, with 14 bases between them. This CDR3 reads CASSLGGLVQYNEQFF. As DNA, the CDR3 is TGTGCCAGCAGCTTGGGCGGGCTCGTCCAATACAATGAGCAGTTCTTC.

The chain couples TRBV10-2 to TRBJ2-1; 8 bases are shared with TRBD2. CDR1 WSHSY and CDR2 SAAADI come from the germline V gene. J lost 1 base, V lost 6 bases, and 11 bases had no gene match. There are 17 residues in the CDR3. Here the CDR3 reads CASRGLVAGRSYNEQFF. The CDR3 DNA sequence: TGCGCCAGCAGAGGTTTGGTAGCGGGAAGATCCTACAATGAGCAGTTCTTC.

A single count supports this clone. The genes are TRBV11-2 and TRBJ2-5, with D hard to call. CDR3 length equals 15 residues. Germline V gene data show CDR1 as SGHAT and CDR2 as FQNNGV. Deletions cut 0 bases from V and 2 bases from J, with 10 bases between. The CDR3 loop is CASSLEFDLQETQYF. The CDR3 nucleotides read TGTGCCAGCAGCTTAGAATTTGACTTACAAGAGACCCAGTACTTC. Using reference TRBV11-2 and TRBJ2-5 for the parts outside the CDR3, the full variable domain is EAGVAQSPRYKIIEKRQSVAFWCNPISGHATLYWYQQILGQGPKLLIQFQNNGVVDDSQLPKDRFSAERLKGVDSTLKIQPAKLEDSAVYLCASSLEFDLQETQYFGPGTRLLVL.

The chain uses TRBV19 and TRBJ2-1; D might be TRBD1 or TRBD2, each matching 5 bases. The CDR3 covers 19 residues. V was trimmed by 7 bases and J by 8 bases, leaving 33 bases between them. Germline loops: CDR1 LNHDA, CDR2 SQIVND (reference sequence). The CDR3 nucleotides read TGTGCCAGTACCCCCGGGACGGGGTCTGTGAATTTGCGATGGGATGAGCAGTTCTTC. It translates to CASTPGTGSVNLRWDEQFF. The full variable domain, its missing parts supplied by reference TRBV19 and TRBJ2-1, is DGGITQSPKYLFRKEGQNVTLSCEQNLNHDAMYWYRQDPGQGLRLIYYSQIVNDFQKGDIAEGYSVSREKKESFPLTVTSAQKNPTAFYLCASTPGTGSVNLRWDEQFFGPGTRLTVL.

The V and J genes are TRBV19 and TRBJ1-1; D remains unclear. This CDR3 has 13 amino acids. The germline V gene has CDR1 LNHDA and CDR2 SQIVND (reference sequence). The V end lost 9 bases, the J end lost 0 bases, and 11 bases lay between the germline ends. CDR3 residues: CASRRYMNTEAFF. The CDR3 DNA is TGTGCCAGCCGACGGTATATGAACACTGAAGCTTTCTTT.

The chain recombines TRBV6-1 with TRBJ2-2; 9 bases are shared with TRBD2. The CDR3 consists of 19 residues. From germline, CDR1 is MNHNS and CDR2 SASEGT. The V segment lost 1 base and the J segment 6 bases; nucleotides outside the gene matches: 15. The CDR3 sequence: CASSEVRLAGMLDSGELFF. In DNA form, the CDR3 reads TGTGCCAGCAGTGAAGTCCGGCTAGCGGGGATGCTTGACTCCGGGGAGCTGTTTTTT.

V usage is TRBV2 and J usage is TRBJ1-5; D uncertain. The ends were cut back, 7 bases at V and 2 bases at J, with 15 bases in the middle. Germline lookup yields CDR1 SNHLY and CDR2 FYNNEI. The CDR3 sequence is 15 residues long. CDR3 residues: CASNPSPAGNQPQHF. DNA for the CDR3: TGTGCCAGCAACCCATCCCCCGCTGGCAATCAGCCCCAGCATTTT. Variable domain in full (rest from reference TRBV2 and TRBJ1-5): EPEVTQTPSHQVTQMGQEVILRCVPISNHLYFYWYRQILGQKVEFLVSFYNNEISEKSEIFDDQFSVERPDGSNFTLKIRSTKLEDSAMYFCASNPSPAGNQPQHFGDGTRLSIL.

This clone was picked up one time. The rearrangement joins TRBV14 to TRBJ1-2; weak D call: TRBD1 (5 bases). Germline V gene lookup returns CDR1 SGHDN and CDR2 FVKESK. The V end was cut by 1 base, the J end by 0 bases, with 12 bases between. The CDR3 sequence is 16 residues long. Here the CDR3 reads CASSQGRDLTNYGYTF. The CDR3 DNA reads as TGTGCCAGCAGCCAAGGAAGGGACCTTACTAACTATGGCTACACCTTC.

CDR3: CSARGSGELFF. The CDR3 DNA sequence: TGCAGTGCTAGGGGCTCCGGGGAGCTGTTTTTT. The chain is built from TRBV20-1 and TRBJ2-2; unclear D gene. Trimming left V 3 bases short and J 6 bases short, with 5 bases between. Germline loops: CDR1 DFQATT, CDR2 SNEGSKA (reference sequence). CDR3 length: 11 amino acids.

This chain links TRBV10-3 with TRBJ2-3, with 8 positions matching TRBD2. Losses at the gene ends were 6 bases for V and 2 bases for J; bases not matched to a gene: 7. From germline, CDR1 is ENHRY and CDR2 SYGVKD. The CDR3 totals 15 residues. The CDR3 loop is CAIRPGGQSTDTQYF. CDR3 nucleotides: TGTGCCATCAGGCCGGGGGGGCAATCCACAGATACGCAGTATTTT.

This chain links TRBV5-8 with TRBJ1-6, with TRBD1 matching 10 bases. This CDR3 has 15 residues. V shed 4 bases, J shed 10 bases, and the junction held 8 bases outside the gene matches. CDR1 is SGHTS, CDR2 YDEGEE, per germline. CDR3 sequence: CASSRTGTGDSPLHF. CDR3 nucleotides: TGTGCCAGCAGCAGAACCGGGACAGGGGACTCACCCCTCCACTTT.

The chain employs TRBV4-3 and TRBJ2-5; a weak D match, TRBD2 (7 bases). CDR1 is LGHNA and CDR2 is YSLEER in the germline V gene. Trimming took off 0 bases at V and 4 bases at J, with 12 bases between the two ends. CDR3 size: 15 residues. This CDR3 reads CASSQEVAGAETQYF. The CDR3 nucleotides are TGCGCCAGCAGCCAAGAAGTTGCGGGGGCAGAGACCCAGTACTTC.

The chain links TRBV5-1 to TRBJ1-2; tentative D call: TRBD1 (6 bases). This CDR3 is built from 14 residues. CDR1 SGHRS and CDR2 YFSETQ come from the germline V gene. V shed 0 bases and J shed 4 bases, with 10 bases lying between them. CDR3 in amino acids: CASSLAGGLYGYTF. CDR3 coding DNA: TGCGCCAGCAGCTTGGCCGGGGGGCTCTATGGCTACACCTTC.